The clone carrying this T cell receptor beta chain showed up just once. Its cognate antigen is unknown. The data are from a study of OX40 agonist ivuxolimab in advanced cancers. Looking at the study overall: Cohort: around 79% men, mean age about 60, aged about 23 to 79. Of the participants, under 50% had some prior anti-PD-1, anti-PD-L1 or anti-CTLA-4 therapy, which was allowed. Findings and caveats of the study: Those patients achieving a partial response at 0.1-3.0 mg/kg showed among the lowest clonal expansion. The study observed clonal expansion of CD4+ and CD8+ blood T cells by week 6 at 0.1 to 3.0 mg/kg.

Sequencing used immunoSEQ multiplex PCR; TCRdb keeps in-frame clones, though not all of them. This table holds just over 95,000 clones, approximately 85% found once. The TCR was taken from an adult with an advanced solid tumor such as melanoma, head and neck, liver or kidney cancer. Sequencing was performed on CD4+ or CD8+ T cells sorted from blood, taken in a trial of the OX40 agonist ivuxolimab.

The DNA of the CDR3 is TGTGCCAGCAGTTTGATAGACAGCGACACTGAAGCTTTCTTT. Amino acid sequence: CASSLIDSDTEAFF. This sequence joins TRBV6-1 and TRBJ1-1, with a tentative D call TRBD1 (5 bases). The CDR3 loop spans 14 amino acids. CDR1 and CDR2 (germline): MNHNS, SASEGT. V was clipped by 5 bases and J by 3 bases, with 13 bases between them.